Below, 27 T cell receptor beta chains from the same sample are listed, as sequenced in a study of blood T cells in healthy people across ages (dated by TCRdb to the mid-2010s). Library preparation employed 5' RACE. The sample was run on an Illumina HiSeq 2500. A second PCR of roughly 7 to 11 cycles was performed with a sample-barcoded 5' primer and a J-beta primer mix. Starting from the raw public reads, TCRdb applied fastp trimming at Q25, assembled clones with MiXCR and retained in-frame beta chains. Rows matching on CDR3 protein sequence are summarized as one entry with the most common DNA and genes. Recorded for this sample are under 950,000 distinct CDR3 sequences; about 20% of them occurred a single time. The biggest ten clones account for 22% of the sample. The sequencing sample was made of blood. Receptors were obtained from a man aged 65 to 85 in good health.

J is TRBJ2-1 and V is TRBV4-3; D is undetermined. This CDR3 has 16 amino acids. V shed 0 bases and J shed 2 bases, with 11 bases lying between them. CDR1 is LGHNA, CDR2 YSLEER, per germline. CDR3 sequence reads: CASSQEGTATYNEQFF. CDR3 DNA: TGCGCCAGCAGCCAAGAAGGAACCGCGACCTACAATGAGCAGTTCTTC.

This clonotype showed up many times. The chain is built from TRBV12-3 or TRBV12-4 and TRBJ2-1; tentative D call: TRBD2 (6 bases). This CDR3 comprises 15 residues. Deletions cut 2 bases from V and 1 base from J, with 9 bases between. The chain's CDR3 is CASSLPGLSYNEQFF. CDR3 sequence (DNA): TGTGCCAGCAGTTTACCGGGACTGTCCTACAATGAGCAGTTCTTC.

This clonotype was seen a few times. The chain couples TRBV6-6 to TRBJ2-7; TRBD1 matches at 10 bases. CDR1 and CDR2 (germline): MNHNY, SVGAGI (reference sequence). The CDR3 consists of 17 residues. The trim removed 5 bases at V and 3 bases at J, leaving 13 bases unmatched. CDR3 nucleotide sequence: TGTGCCAGCAGTCACCCGGGACAGGGGCATCAATACTACGAGCAGTACGTC. Translating gives CASSHPGQGHQYYEQYV.

V is TRBV6-5 and J is TRBJ2-7; 12 bases are a match to TRBD2. The germline V gene has CDR1 MNHEY and CDR2 SVGAGI. The V segment lost 6 bases and the J segment 3 bases; nucleotides outside the gene matches: 6. The CDR3 spans 15 residues. The CDR3 DNA is TGTGCCAGCAGATACGGGACTAGCGGGTTCTACGAGCAGTACTTC. This encodes CASRYGTSGFYEQYF.

The V gene is TRBV5-1, the J gene TRBJ2-7; D is tentatively TRBD1 or TRBD2 (5 bases each). This CDR3 has 14 residues. Germline lookup yields CDR1 SGHRS and CDR2 YFSETQ. Trimming removed 4 bases at V and 2 bases at J, with 13 bases between. The CDR3 here is CASSRDPATYEQYF. Here the CDR3 DNA reads TGCGCCAGCAGCCGGGACCCAGCCACCTACGAGCAGTACTTC.

This clonotype was seen more than once but under ten times. The V call is TRBV3-1, the J call TRBJ2-1; D gene ambiguous. The end of the DNA fits TRBJ2-5 better, so the J call may be wrong. Germline V lookup: CDR1 LGHDT, CDR2 YNNKEL (reference sequence). The CDR3 runs 16 residues. In DNA, the CDR3 is TGTGCCAGCAGCCCTCCGGTTGGGCTTAGTGGAGAGACCCAGTACTTC. Protein product: CASSPPVGLSGETQYF.

This clonotype has at least ten counts. V and J are TRBV5-1 and TRBJ2-2; D uncertain. Trimming cost V 0 bases and J 4 bases, with 10 bases left between them. Germline V gives CDR1 SGHRS, CDR2 YFSETQ. This CDR3 region has 15 residues. CDR3 protein: CASSLAAGITGELFF. The DNA for the CDR3 is TGCGCCAGCAGCTTGGCGGCAGGAATCACCGGGGAGCTGTTTTTT.

CDR3 residues: CSARDRSRNYGYTF. The CDR3, as DNA: TGCAGTGCTAGAGATCGTTCCAGAAACTATGGCTACACCTTC. This rearrangement joins TRBV20-1 to TRBJ1-2; no clear D. With 0 bases removed from V and 2 bases from J, the gap between germline ends came to 10 bases. CDR1 is DFQATT and CDR2 is SNEGSKA in the germline V gene (reference sequence). This CDR3 spans 14 amino acids.

The chain combines TRBV18 with TRBJ2-3; perhaps TRBD2 as D (5 bases). With 3 bases removed from V and 2 bases from J, the gap between germline ends came to 9 bases. This CDR3 comprises 14 residues. Germline CDR1 and CDR2: KGHSH and LQKENI. The CDR3 is CASSPKLDTDTQYF. CDR3 nucleotides: TGTGCCAGCTCACCCAAACTAGACACAGATACGCAGTATTTT.

This clonotype occurred a few times. The rearrangement links TRBV6-6 to TRBJ2-1, with 9 bases that match TRBD1. Germline trimming cut 6 bases from V and 5 bases from J; bases unmatched to any gene: 8. Germline V gene lookup returns CDR1 MNHNY and CDR2 SVGAGI (reference sequence). This CDR3 comprises 15 residues. CDR3 amino acids: CASRIQGQGNNEQFF. The CDR3 region has the DNA TGTGCCAGCAGAATCCAAGGACAGGGGAACAATGAGCAGTTCTTC.

The sample holds many counts of this clonotype. One junction end disagrees with the germline gene, perhaps due to a read error. The J gene is TRBJ1-4, the V gene TRBV29-1; 8 nucleotides line up with TRBD1. Germline CDR1 and CDR2: SQVTM and ANQGSEA. The CDR3 covers 17 residues. Written as DNA, the CDR3 is TGCAGCGTCGAAGAGGCAGGGGGCGCATTGGGGAATGAAAAACTGTTTTTT. This sequence encodes CSVEEAGGALGNEKLFF.

The chain joins TRBV28 to TRBJ2-3; D might be TRBD1 (6 bases). The germline V gene encodes CDR1 MDHEN and CDR2 SYDVKM. Trimming took off 5 bases at V and 2 bases at J, with 14 bases between the two ends. This CDR3 spans 15 amino acids. The CDR3 coding sequence is TGTGCCAGCAGTACGGACAGACTACCCACAGATACGCAGTATTTT. This sequence encodes CASSTDRLPTDTQYF.

This rearrangement joins TRBV24-1 to TRBJ2-3, with 7 bases lining up with TRBD2. The CDR3 runs 16 residues. The germline V gene encodes CDR1 KGHDR and CDR2 SFDVKD. Germline trimming cut 4 bases from V and 3 bases from J; bases unmatched to any gene: 9. The CDR3, as DNA: TGTGCCACCAGTGACCTTCCGGGACTACGTACAGATACGCAGTATTTT. Translated, it gives CATSDLPGLRTDTQYF.

The sample holds a few counts of this clonotype. The genes are TRBV27 and TRBJ2-5; no clear D gene. Germline-derived CDR1 and CDR2 are MNHEY and SMNVEV (reference sequence). Trimming removed 10 bases from V and 1 base from J, with 13 bases in between. The CDR3 spans 13 residues. The CDR3 coding sequence is TGTGCCACCGCCAGACGGGCCCAAGAGACCCAGTACTTC. Amino acids: CATARRAQETQYF.

This clonotype was found many times. The rearrangement links TRBV6-6 to TRBJ1-6; D is undetermined. CDR3 length: 13 amino acids. Germline CDR1 and CDR2: MNHNY and SVGAGI (reference sequence). V dropped 2 bases and J dropped 7 bases, with 6 bases sitting between them. CDR3 DNA sequence: TGTGCCAGCAGTTACGAACAGAATTCACCCCTCCACTTT. Translated: CASSYEQNSPLHF.

The rearrangement uses TRBV20-1 and TRBJ1-5; D not resolved. Germline-derived CDR1 and CDR2 are DFQATT and SNEGSKA (reference sequence). The CDR3 runs to 18 residues. The ends were cut back, 0 bases at V and 1 base at J, with 19 bases in the middle. CDR3 amino acids: CSARDRVPGASSNQPQHF. The CDR3, as DNA: TGCAGTGCTAGAGATCGGGTTCCGGGAGCCTCAAGCAATCAGCCCCAGCATTTT.

The chain couples TRBV20-1 to TRBJ2-1, with TRBD2 matching 10 bases. The trim removed 1 base at V and 3 bases at J, leaving 3 bases unmatched. The germline CDR1 and CDR2 sequences are DFQATT and SNEGSKA (reference sequence). CDR3 length: 15 amino acids. DNA of the CDR3: TGCAGTGCTAGAGGGCTAGCGGGAGACTACAATGAGCAGTTCTTC. This encodes CSARGLAGDYNEQFF.

This clonotype came up a few times. This chain uses TRBV29-1 with TRBJ2-1; possibly TRBD1 for D (6 bases). The end of the DNA is better explained by TRBJ2-7, so the J call may be wrong. This CDR3 has 13 residues. CDR1 and CDR2 from the germline V gene are SQVTM and ANQGSEA. CDR3 loop: CSVDFVQGQEQYV. The DNA of the CDR3 is TGCAGCGTTGACTTCGTACAGGGCCAGGAGCAGTACGTC.

In this sample, this clonotype turned up a few times. The chain couples TRBV12-3 or TRBV12-4 to TRBJ2-5, with D perhaps given as TRBD1 or TRBD2 (5 bases each). CDR3 length equals 13 residues. V was trimmed by 3 bases and J by 5 bases, leaving 10 bases between them. For the CDR3, the DNA is TGTGCCAGCAGTTTTAGGTGGGGGGAGACCCAGTACTTC. It translates to CASSFRWGETQYF.

This clonotype was recorded a few times. CDR3: CASSEVTVSTDTQYF. The CDR3 nucleotides are TGTGCCAGCAGTGAAGTCACAGTTAGCACAGATACGCAGTATTTT. V and J are TRBV6-1 and TRBJ2-3; D gene uncertain. Germline lookup yields CDR1 MNHNS and CDR2 SASEGT. V lost 1 base and J lost 0, with 8 bases in between. The CDR3 runs 15 residues.

This clonotype has only a few counts. The chain is built from TRBV10-3 and TRBJ2-7; a weak D match, TRBD2 (5 bases). The assigned J gene may be wrong: the sequence end matches TRBJ2-1 better. Germline CDR1 reads ENHRY; CDR2 reads SYGVKD. The CDR3 extends over 13 amino acids. CDR3 sequence reads: CAIGGLDRGEQFF. Written as DNA, the CDR3 is TGTGCCATCGGAGGACTGGACCGGGGTGAGCAGTTCTTC.

The chain has TRBV3-1 and TRBJ2-5; TRBD2 matches at 11 bases. This CDR3 is built from 17 residues. Germline V gene lookup returns CDR1 LGHDT and CDR2 YNNKEL (reference sequence). J gave up 4 bases and V 0 bases, and 7 bases lay outside the gene matches. CDR3 sequence reads: CASSQESSGGMRETQYF. CDR3 in DNA: TGTGCCAGCAGCCAAGAGTCTAGCGGGGGGATGAGAGAGACCCAGTACTTC.

V is TRBV7-9 and J is TRBJ2-1; 10 bases match TRBD2. In germline, CDR1 is SEHNR, CDR2 FQNEAQ (reference sequence). V dropped 2 bases and J dropped 5; count of bases not matched to a gene: 6. The CDR3 totals 16 residues. Here the CDR3 reads CASSLLAGGSNNEQFF. CDR3 bases: TGTGCCAGCAGCTTATTAGCGGGGGGCAGTAACAATGAGCAGTTCTTC.

In this sample, this clonotype turned up a few times. The chain combines TRBV5-1 with TRBJ2-2; 8 nucleotides align to TRBD2. The germline V gene encodes CDR1 SGHRS and CDR2 YFSETQ. V shed 3 bases and J 6 bases; nucleotides not matched to a gene: 13. This CDR3 is 17 amino acids long. The CDR3 coding sequence is TGCGCCAGCAGCTCTTTAGCGGGAATCAATTTGGCCGGGGAGCTGTTTTTT. Protein: CASSSLAGINLAGELFF.

The chain couples TRBV5-1 to TRBJ2-4; weak D call: TRBD2 (6 bases). Trimming stripped 4 bases from V and 5 bases from J, with 16 bases between. The germline V gene encodes CDR1 SGHRS and CDR2 YFSETQ. The CDR3 runs to 15 residues. The DNA of the CDR3 is TGCGCCAGCAGCCCCGTAGTGGGGGGTGAAAACATTCAGTACTTC. Residues: CASSPVVGGENIQYF.

This clonotype appeared a few times. The rearrangement uses TRBV11-1 and TRBJ2-6, with a possible D match to TRBD2 (6 bases). CDR1 and CDR2 (germline): SGHAT, FQDESV (reference sequence). V was pared by 1 base and J by 2 bases, with 15 bases between. This CDR3 contains 18 residues. The CDR3 DNA follows: TGTGCCAGCAGCTTAGACGACGGGAGCAGGCCTGGGGCCAACGTCCTGACTTTC. Protein product: CASSLDDGSRPGANVLTF.

The chain is built from TRBV7-8 and TRBJ2-5; D ambiguous. This CDR3 spans 14 amino acids. The germline V gene has CDR1 SGHVS and CDR2 FQNEAQ. Trimming cost V 5 bases and J 2 bases, with 12 bases left between them. DNA of the CDR3: TGTGCCAGCAGCCAATACCGGAGTCAAGAGACCCAGTACTTC. It encodes CASSQYRSQETQYF. Based on the CDR3 plus reference TRBV7-8 and TRBJ2-5, the full variable domain is GAGVSQSPRYKVAKRGQDVALRCDPISGHVSLFWYQQALGQGPEFLTYFQNEAQLDKSGLPSDRFFAERPEGSVSTLKIQRTQQEDSAVYLCASSQYRSQETQYFGPGTRLLVL.